The clone carrying this TCR beta chain has a count of ten or more. One end of the junction varies from germline; a read error may be responsible. TCR beta libraries were built with iRepertoire HTBI primers and Arm-PCR of CDR3 regions. TCRdb independently ran MiXCR on the multiplex PCR reads; one entry per CDR3 protein. The sample includes some 250,000 distinct CDR3 sequences, about 18% of them seen just once. These data belong to a study of regulatory T cells in long-lasting Graves disease. Regarding time point: newly diagnosed GD, antithyroid drugs for less than 3 months. There was RNA extracted from PBMCs, and the TCR library was made from it. The CDR3 loop spans 15 amino acids. Germline V CDR1 and CDR2: LNHNV, YYDKDF (reference sequence). These same records also appear under a second study, on T cells in Graves' hyperthyroidism and ophthalmopathy.

The sample in question was peripheral blood mononuclear cells (PBMCs), obtained at new diagnosis, from a patient treated with antithyroid drugs. The clonotype comes from a woman aged 25 to 39 with Graves disease. The chain has TRBV15 and TRBJ1-4; 9 nucleotides match TRBD1. The CDR3 nucleotides read TGTGCCACCAGCCGAGACCGGGACAGGGTCGTCAAACTGTTTTTT. It codes for CATSRDRDRVVKLFF.